Following are 6 T cell receptor beta chains from one sample sequenced in a study of CD8 T cells in ankylosing spondylitis. TCRdb re-called the 5' RACE reads with MiXCR, one entry per CDR3 protein. This table has 85,000 to 100,000 distinct CDR3 sequences, 8.8% appearing once. The sequenced sample was blood, either unsorted or a sorted T cell fraction (not recorded which). The origin of the receptors is a male donor with ankylosing spondylitis or in good health (not recorded which).

This clonotype has more than one count but fewer than ten. This rearrangement joins TRBV7-8 to TRBJ2-5; D call uncertain. Trimming took off 1 base at V and 0 bases at J, with 12 bases between the two ends. Germline V lookup: CDR1 SGHVS, CDR2 FQNEAQ. The CDR3 length is 16 residues. CDR3 sequence reads: CASSLEGHDNQETQYF. The CDR3 DNA reads as TGTGCCAGCAGCTTAGAAGGTCACGACAACCAAGAGACCCAGTACTTC.

This clonotype was counted many times. The chain has TRBV30 and TRBJ2-2; tentative D call: TRBD2 (5 bases). Germline CDR1 and CDR2: GTSNPN and SVGIG (reference sequence). V lost 1 base and J lost 5, with 8 bases in between. The CDR3 extends over 13 amino acids. CDR3 nucleotide sequence: TGTGCCTGGAGTGCCGGGGTGACCGGGGAGCTGTTTTTT. It codes for CAWSAGVTGELFF.

This chain connects TRBV12-3 or TRBV12-4 to TRBJ1-2; unclear D gene. The CDR3 totals 13 residues. Trimming took 7 bases from V and 1 from J, leaving 10 bases between them. The CDR3 DNA sequence: TGTGCCAGCACAGAGGAATTTAACTATGGCTACACCTTC. It yields the protein CASTEEFNYGYTF.

This clonotype showed up just a few times. This chain links TRBV18 with TRBJ2-5; D uncertain. CDR1 and CDR2 from the germline V gene are KGHSH and LQKENI. V was cut by 2 bases and J by 5 bases, with 9 bases left in between. This CDR3 has 13 amino acids. CDR3: CASSPGLGETQYF. The CDR3, as DNA: TGTGCCAGCTCACCAGGTCTAGGTGAGACCCAGTACTTC.

This clonotype was seen only a few times. The chain is built from TRBV7-2 and TRBJ2-7; D unclear. CDR1 SGHTA and CDR2 FQGNSA come from the germline V gene. The CDR3 has 17 residues. V was cut by 5 bases and J by 3 bases, with 23 bases left in between. The CDR3 DNA reads TGTGCCAGCAGCCCCGTCGTCTGGGTTGGGAACCTCTACGAGCAGTACTTC. Translated: CASSPVVWVGNLYEQYF.

Remarks on this clonotype: A read error is possible here, since a much larger clone lies one base away. This chain uses TRBV2 with TRBJ2-7; 8 positions match TRBD2. The CDR3 consists of 16 residues. Germline V lookup: CDR1 SNHLY, CDR2 FYNNEI. As DNA, the CDR3 is TGTACCAGCAGTGATCCCCAGCGGGGGAGCTCCTACGAGCAGTACTTC. As protein: CTSSDPQRGSSYEQYF.